This TCR beta chain was profiled in a study of T-cell reconstitution after alpha-beta-depleted transplantation in children. Germline CDR1 reads SQVTM; CDR2 reads ANQGSEA. V lost 6 bases to trimming and J lost 1 base, with 21 bases between them. The CDR3 is 17 amino acids. This clonotype was observed at least ten times. The authors prepared the TCRbeta library with unique molecular identifiers. TCRdb independently ran MiXCR on the PCR reads; one entry per CDR3 protein. Among around 370,000 distinct CDR3 sequences, over 9% were seen once, and the ten largest hold less than 2.5%. V and J are TRBV29-1 and TRBJ2-2; no reliable D call. Source: PBMCs from the stem cell graft donor, taken from the stem cell graft. The TCR sequence derives from a human donor who donated a stem cell graft to a child with acute lymphoblastic leukemia. In nucleotides, the CDR3 is TGCAGCGTCCTAGTAGCTGGCGAAGTGTGGAACACCGGGGAGCTGTTTTTT. Amino acids: CSVLVAGEVWNTGELFF.